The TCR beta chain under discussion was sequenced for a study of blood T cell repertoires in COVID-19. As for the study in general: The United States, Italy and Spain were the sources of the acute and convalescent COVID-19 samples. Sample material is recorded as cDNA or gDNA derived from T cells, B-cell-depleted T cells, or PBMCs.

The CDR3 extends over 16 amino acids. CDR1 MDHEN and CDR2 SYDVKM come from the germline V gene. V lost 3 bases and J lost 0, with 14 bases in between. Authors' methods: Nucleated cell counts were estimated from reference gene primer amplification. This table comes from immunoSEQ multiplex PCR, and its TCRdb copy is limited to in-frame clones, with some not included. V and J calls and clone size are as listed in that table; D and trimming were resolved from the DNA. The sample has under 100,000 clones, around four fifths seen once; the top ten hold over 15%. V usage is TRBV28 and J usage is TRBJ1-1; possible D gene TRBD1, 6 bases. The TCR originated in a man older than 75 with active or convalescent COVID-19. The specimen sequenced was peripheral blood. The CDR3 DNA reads TGTGCCAGCAGTTTCGCAACGACAGGATTGAACACTGAAGCTTTCTTT. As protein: CASSFATTGLNTEAFF.